These 2 T cell receptor beta chains were all obtained from the same sample, sequenced in a study of T cell repertoires in cytomegalovirus infection. Each CDR3 protein is one row after TCRdb ran MiXCR on the reads. Among approximately 550,000 distinct CDR3 sequences listed, 15% to 20% were seen once. Sequencing was carried out using CD8+ T cells from PBMCs. The source is a human donor in good health (CMV status not recorded). Some clones in this sample may be carry-over from other donors' samples.

In its sample, this clonotype was seen many times. As DNA, the CDR3 is TGTGCCAGTGGGGCTTCCCGGTTCCGTTCACCCCTCCACTTT. Its translation is CASGASRFRSPLHF. The chain links TRBV6-1 to TRBJ1-6, with D maybe TRBD1 (5 bases). The CDR3 extends over 14 amino acids. The germline V and J ends were trimmed by 9 bases and 9 bases, with 18 bases remaining between them. CDR1 is MNHNS and CDR2 is SASEGT in the germline V gene.

The rearrangement uses TRBV12-3 or TRBV12-4 and TRBJ2-2; TRBD1 might be the D (5 bases). V lost 6 bases and J 7 bases, leaving 12 bases between the germline ends. This CDR3 spans 13 amino acids. As DNA, the CDR3 is TGTGCCAGCAGAAGGGGTGTCAACGGGGAGCTGTTTTTT. Protein: CASRRGVNGELFF.